These 19 T cell receptor beta chains came from one sample sequenced in a study of breast tumors, draining lymph nodes, adjacent tissues (dated by TCRdb to about 2016). Libraries were made using multiplex PCR. Instrument on record: Illumina HiSeq 2000. TCRdb redid the processing of the public reads, applying fastp at Q25 and MiXCR, and retained in-frame beta chains. Each record represents a unique CDR3 protein, reported with the most common genes and DNA among its rows. This sample holds over 200,000 distinct CDR3 sequences; approximately 29% were observed only once. 1.4% of the sample comes from the top ten. Lymph node samples came from the axillary draining lymph nodes of breast cancer patients. The sample consisted of axillary lymph node tissue. The receptor source for this set is a female donor with breast cancer. Some clones in this sample may be carry-over from other donors' samples.

In its sample, this clonotype was seen many times. The CDR3 protein is CATSSEETQYF. The DNA of the CDR3 is TGTGCCACCAGCAGCGAAGAGACCCAGTACTTC. This chain connects TRBV15 to TRBJ2-5; D gene unclear. CDR1 is LNHNV, CDR2 YYDKDF, per germline (reference sequence). The CDR3 has 11 amino acids. The V and J ends lost 3 bases and 3 bases respectively, with 2 bases between them.

At least ten counts were recorded for this clonotype. The rearrangement uses TRBV5-1 and TRBJ2-1; TRBD2 agrees at 11 bases. The trim removed 3 bases at V and 3 bases at J, leaving 8 bases unmatched. The CDR3 has 17 residues. CDR1 is SGHRS, CDR2 YFSETQ, per germline. Here the CDR3 reads CASSSGTSGLRYNEQFF. CDR3 DNA sequence: TGCGCCAGCAGCTCCGGGACTAGCGGACTACGCTACAATGAGCAGTTCTTC.

At least ten counts were recorded for this clonotype. One junction end does not reproduce the germline sequence, and a read error may be involved. The chain links TRBV30 to TRBJ1-5; D gene uncertain. The length of the CDR3 is 13 residues. In germline, CDR1 is GTSNPN, CDR2 SVGIG (reference sequence). The CDR3: CALSGQPNQPQHF. The CDR3 nucleotides are TGTGCCTTGAGTGGGCAGCCCAATCAGCCCCAGCATTTT.

This clonotype was detected ten times or more. The V call is TRBV20-1, the J call TRBJ2-3; D gene uncertain. The germline gives CDR1 DFQATT, CDR2 SNEGSKA (reference sequence). This CDR3 has 11 residues. Trimming left V 6 bases short and J 4 bases short, with 8 bases between. The CDR3 nucleotides read TGCAGTGCACCCCCAGCAGATACGCAGTATTTT. It specifies CSAPPADTQYF.

This clonotype has at least ten counts. The rearrangement uses TRBV19 and TRBJ2-3; D is unresolved. The CDR3 is made up of 14 amino acids. Germline-derived CDR1 and CDR2 are LNHDA and SQIVND (reference sequence). The V end lost 5 bases, the J end lost 4 bases, and 13 bases lay between the germline ends. The CDR3 protein is CASSSSLGADTQYF. The CDR3 bases are TGTGCCAGTAGTTCTTCCCTTGGGGCAGATACGCAGTATTTT.

This clonotype has a count of ten or more. The rearrangement uses TRBV20-1 and TRBJ1-3; D is unclear. Germline CDR1 reads DFQATT; CDR2 reads SNEGSKA (reference sequence). There are 14 residues in the CDR3. Trimming stripped 2 bases from V and 0 bases from J, with 8 bases between. CDR3 residues: CSARRGTSGNTIYF. The CDR3 region has the DNA TGCAGTGCTAGACGGGGAACCTCTGGAAACACCATATATTTT.

The chain joins TRBV15 to TRBJ2-3; 11 nucleotides line up with TRBD1. V lost 5 bases and J lost 11; bases outside the gene matches: 9. CDR1 LNHNV and CDR2 YYDKDF come from the germline V gene (reference sequence). The CDR3 runs to 14 residues. The CDR3 spells CATSARTGGDEQYF. CDR3 nucleotides: TGTGCCACCAGCGCCCGGACAGGGGGCGATGAGCAGTATTTT.

Regarding this clonotype: The junction departs from the called germline gene at one end, perhaps through a read error. The V call is TRBV20-1, the J call TRBJ1-2; 7 nucleotides match TRBD1. Per the germline V gene, CDR1 is DFQATT and CDR2 is SNEGSKA (reference sequence). This CDR3 contains 10 residues. CDR3 DNA sequence: TGCAGTGCTCGTGGACAGGAACCTTTCTTC. It translates to CSARGQEPFF.

This clonotype turned up a few times. This rearrangement joins TRBV11-3 to TRBJ1-1; D might be TRBD1 (5 bases). Germline V gene lookup returns CDR1 SGHNT and CDR2 YENEEA. V gave up 3 bases and J gave up 0 bases, with 8 bases separating them. CDR3 length: 14 residues. The CDR3 spells CASSLRQMNTEAFF. The CDR3 DNA reads TGTGCCAGCAGCTTGCGACAGATGAACACTGAAGCTTTCTTT.

In its sample, this clonotype was seen many times. The chain employs TRBV5-1 and TRBJ2-6; 8 bases line up with TRBD1. Germline V gene lookup returns CDR1 SGHRS and CDR2 YFSETQ. V lost 3 bases and J lost 0; bases outside the gene matches: 5. The CDR3 length is 17 residues. CDR3 residues: CASSSRTGNSGANVLTF. DNA of the CDR3: TGCGCCAGCAGCTCCAGGACAGGGAACTCTGGGGCCAACGTCCTGACTTTC.

This clonotype was picked up many times. The chain carries TRBV20-1 and TRBJ2-7; D may be TRBD2 (5 bases). Germline-derived CDR1 and CDR2 are DFQATT and SNEGSKA (reference sequence). V was cut by 4 bases and J by 0 bases, with 10 bases left in between. CDR3 size: 13 residues. DNA of the CDR3: TGCAGTGCTATATTAAGCGGCTCCTACGAGCAGTACTTC. Amino acids: CSAILSGSYEQYF.

This clonotype was detected ten times or more. The V gene is TRBV24-1, the J gene TRBJ2-1; D remains ambiguous. Germline V CDR1 and CDR2: KGHDR, SFDVKD. The CDR3 loop spans 18 amino acids. V dropped 3 bases and J dropped 3 bases, with 20 bases sitting between them. The CDR3 DNA reads as TGTGCCACCAGTGATCCGAGTCGGCACCGAGTGGGCTACAATGAGCAGTTCTTC. It yields the protein CATSDPSRHRVGYNEQFF.

With respect to this clonotype: This may arise from a read error, as a much more abundant clone is one base away. The rearrangement uses TRBV18 and TRBJ1-2, with 7 bases fitting TRBD1. CDR1 and CDR2 from the germline V gene are KGHSH and LQKENI. CDR3 length equals 16 residues. V was pared by 2 bases and J by 0 bases, with 6 bases of the junction left unmatched. The CDR3 spells CASSPEQQGANYGYTF. The CDR3 DNA follows: TGTGCCAGCTCACCAGAGCAGCAGGGGGCTAACTATGGCTACACCTTC.

The V and J genes are TRBV5-1 and TRBJ2-2; 8 positions match TRBD1. Trimming took 0 bases from V and 7 from J; bases not matched to a gene: 2. This CDR3 spans 14 amino acids. CDR1 is SGHRS, CDR2 YFSETQ, per germline. The CDR3 loop reads CASSLAGGGGELFF. The CDR3 DNA reads TGCGCCAGCAGCTTGGCAGGGGGCGGCGGGGAGCTGTTTTTT. Full variable domain (missing parts from reference TRBV5-1 and TRBJ2-2): KAGVTQTPRYLIKTRGQQVTLSCSPISGHRSVSWYQQTPGQGLQFLFEYFSETQRNKGNFPGRFSGRQFSNSRSEMNVSTLELGDSALYLCASSLAGGGGELFFGEGSRLTVL.

Turning to this clonotype: The junction shows a germline mismatch at one end, possibly a read error. The CDR3 sequence is CASSLKGYSSLHF. The CDR3 DNA follows: TGTGCCAGCAGTTTGAAGGGGTATTCATCCCTCCACTTC. The J gene is TRBJ1-6, the V gene TRBV6-6, with D perhaps matching TRBD1 (5 bases). CDR3 size: 13 residues. CDR1 MNHNY and CDR2 SVGAGI come from the germline V gene (reference sequence).

Only one count was recorded for this clonotype. The chain combines TRBV29-1 with TRBJ2-7; 13 nucleotides line up with TRBD2. The CDR3 sequence is 17 residues long. The ends lost 7 bases at V and 2 bases at J; junction bases unmatched: 14. Looked up from germline, CDR1 is SQVTM and CDR2 is ANQGSEA. CDR3 in amino acids: CSGSGLAGKGLTYEQYF. As DNA, the CDR3 is TGCAGCGGCTCGGGACTAGCGGGAAAAGGCCTTACCTACGAGCAGTACTTC.

This clonotype was seen at least ten times. J is TRBJ2-2 and V is TRBV6-1; 9 bases align to TRBD2. The germline gives CDR1 MNHNS, CDR2 SASEGT. CDR3 length equals 13 residues. The trim removed 7 bases at V and 6 bases at J, leaving 3 bases unmatched. CDR3: CASKAGGPGELFF. CDR3 sequence (DNA): TGTGCCAGCAAGGCGGGAGGGCCCGGGGAGCTGTTTTTT.

In the case of this clonotype: One end of the junction varies from germline; a read error may be responsible. The genes are TRBV5-1 and TRBJ2-5; the D is unclear. Germline values: CDR1 SGHRS, CDR2 YFSETQ. This CDR3 is built from 13 residues. The CDR3 region has the DNA TGCGCCAGCAGCTTGAGCAGACAAGCGACCCAGTACTTC. As protein: CASSLSRQATQYF.

This clonotype came up many times. CDR3: CSVSVGFGPQHF. CDR3 DNA sequence: TGCAGCGTTTCGGTGGGGTTTGGCCCCCAGCATTTT. This chain uses TRBV29-1 with TRBJ1-5; D call uncertain. The CDR3 runs 12 residues. From germline, CDR1 is SQVTM and CDR2 ANQGSEA. Deletions cut 5 bases from V and 10 bases from J, with 15 bases between.